This record covers a single T cell receptor (beta chain). CDR3 size: 16 residues. V was pared by 1 base and J by 0 bases, with 12 bases between. Germline lookup yields CDR1 SGHDT and CDR2 YYEEEE. TCRdb keeps only in-frame clones here, not all; method: immunoSEQ multiplex PCR. The data contain approximately 4,800 clones, around two thirds of them singletons. The data derive from a study of early stage breast cancer tumors. Sequencing input: breast tumor tissue. This clonotype originated in a person aged 45 to 60 with breast cancer. The rearrangement links TRBV5-6 to TRBJ2-3; D is possibly TRBD2 (5 bases). CDR3: CASSLMRALSTDTQYF. The CDR3 DNA follows: TGTGCCAGCAGCTTGATGAGGGCCCTAAGCACAGATACGCAGTATTTT.